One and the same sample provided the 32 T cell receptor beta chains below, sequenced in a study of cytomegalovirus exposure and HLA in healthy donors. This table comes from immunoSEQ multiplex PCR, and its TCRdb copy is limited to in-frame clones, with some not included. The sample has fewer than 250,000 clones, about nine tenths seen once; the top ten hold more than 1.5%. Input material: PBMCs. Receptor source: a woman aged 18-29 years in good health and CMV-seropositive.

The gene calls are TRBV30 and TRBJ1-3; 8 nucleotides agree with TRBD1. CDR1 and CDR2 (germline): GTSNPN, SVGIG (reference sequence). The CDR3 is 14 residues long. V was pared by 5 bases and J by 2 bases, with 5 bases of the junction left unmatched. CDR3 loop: CAWDRGFTGNTIYF. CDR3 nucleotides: TGTGCCTGGGACAGGGGCTTTACTGGAAACACCATATATTTT.

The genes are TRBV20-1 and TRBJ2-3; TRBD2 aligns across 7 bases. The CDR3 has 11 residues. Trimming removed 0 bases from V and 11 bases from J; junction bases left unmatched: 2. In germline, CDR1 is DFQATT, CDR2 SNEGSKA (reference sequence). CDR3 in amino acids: CSAREPGGQYF. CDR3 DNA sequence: TGCAGTGCTAGAGAGCCGGGGGGGCAGTATTTT.

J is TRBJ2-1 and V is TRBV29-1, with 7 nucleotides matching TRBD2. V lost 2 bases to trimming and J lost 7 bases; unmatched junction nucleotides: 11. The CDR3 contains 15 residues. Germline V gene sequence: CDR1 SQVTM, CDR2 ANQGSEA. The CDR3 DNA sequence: TGCAGCGTTGAACCCGGACTAGAGGCTGGGAATGAGCAGTTCTTC. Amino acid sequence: CSVEPGLEAGNEQFF.

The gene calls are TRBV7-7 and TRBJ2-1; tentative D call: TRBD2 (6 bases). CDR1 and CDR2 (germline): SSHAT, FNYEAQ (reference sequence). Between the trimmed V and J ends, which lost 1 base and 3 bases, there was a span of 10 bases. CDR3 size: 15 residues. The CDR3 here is CASSLDSGVYNEQFF. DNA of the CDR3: TGTGCCAGCAGCTTAGATAGCGGAGTCTACAATGAGCAGTTCTTC.

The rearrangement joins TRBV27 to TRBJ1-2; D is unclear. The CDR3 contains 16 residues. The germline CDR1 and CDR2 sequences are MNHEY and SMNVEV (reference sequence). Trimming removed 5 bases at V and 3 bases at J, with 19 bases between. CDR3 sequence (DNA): TGTGCCAGCAGTCCACTTATACAGAATCCCGACTATGGCTACACCTTC. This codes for CASSPLIQNPDYGYTF.

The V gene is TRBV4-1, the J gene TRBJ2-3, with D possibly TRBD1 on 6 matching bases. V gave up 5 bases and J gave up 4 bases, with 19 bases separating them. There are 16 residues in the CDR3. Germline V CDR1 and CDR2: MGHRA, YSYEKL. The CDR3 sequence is CASSWGDRKTPDTQYF. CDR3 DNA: TGCGCCAGCAGCTGGGGCGACAGGAAAACGCCAGATACGCAGTATTTT.

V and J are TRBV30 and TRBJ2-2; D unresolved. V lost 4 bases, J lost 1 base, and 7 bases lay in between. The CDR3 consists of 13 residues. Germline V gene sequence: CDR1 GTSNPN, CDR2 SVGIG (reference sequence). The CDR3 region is CAWTRQNTGELFF. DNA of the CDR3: TGTGCCTGGACCAGACAGAACACCGGGGAGCTGTTTTTT.

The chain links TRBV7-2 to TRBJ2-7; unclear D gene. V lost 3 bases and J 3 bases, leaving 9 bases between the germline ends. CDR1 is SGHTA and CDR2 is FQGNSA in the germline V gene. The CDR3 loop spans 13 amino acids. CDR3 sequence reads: CASSFVSSYEQYF. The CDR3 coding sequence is TGTGCCAGCAGCTTCGTATCTAGCTACGAGCAGTACTTC.

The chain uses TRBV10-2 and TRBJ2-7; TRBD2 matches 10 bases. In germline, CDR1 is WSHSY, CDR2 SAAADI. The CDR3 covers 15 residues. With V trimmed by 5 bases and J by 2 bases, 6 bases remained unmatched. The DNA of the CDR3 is TGCGCCAGCAGTAGGGGGACTAGCGAGACCTACGAGCAGTACTTC. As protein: CASSRGTSETYEQYF.

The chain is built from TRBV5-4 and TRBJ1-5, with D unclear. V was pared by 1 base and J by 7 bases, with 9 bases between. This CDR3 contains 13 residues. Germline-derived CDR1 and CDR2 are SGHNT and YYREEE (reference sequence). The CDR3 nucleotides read TGTGCCAGCAGCTTGAGCATCGGGCAGCCCCAGCATTTT. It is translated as CASSLSIGQPQHF.

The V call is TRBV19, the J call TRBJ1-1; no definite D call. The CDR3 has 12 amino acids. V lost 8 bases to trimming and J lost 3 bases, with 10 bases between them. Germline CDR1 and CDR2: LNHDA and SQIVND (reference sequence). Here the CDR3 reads CASSPLDTEAFF. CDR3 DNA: TGTGCCAGTTCTCCACTTGACACTGAAGCTTTCTTT.

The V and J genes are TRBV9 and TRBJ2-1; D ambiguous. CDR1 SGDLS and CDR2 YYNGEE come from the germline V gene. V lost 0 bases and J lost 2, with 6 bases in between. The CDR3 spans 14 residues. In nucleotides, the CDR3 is TGTGCCAGCAGCGTAGGCGCCGCCTACAATGAGCAGTTCTTC. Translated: CASSVGAAYNEQFF.

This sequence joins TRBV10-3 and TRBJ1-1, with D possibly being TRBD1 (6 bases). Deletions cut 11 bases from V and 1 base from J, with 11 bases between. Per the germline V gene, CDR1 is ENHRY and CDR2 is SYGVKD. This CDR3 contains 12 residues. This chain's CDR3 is CAARTENTEAFF. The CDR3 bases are TGTGCCGCCCGGACAGAGAACACTGAAGCTTTCTTT.

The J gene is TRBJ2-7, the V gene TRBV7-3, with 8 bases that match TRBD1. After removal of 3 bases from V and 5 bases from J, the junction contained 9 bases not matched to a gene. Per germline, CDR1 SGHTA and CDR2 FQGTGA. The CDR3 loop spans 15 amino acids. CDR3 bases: TGTGCCAGCAGCTTTGGGTCGGGCAGGGGGCACGAGCAGTACTTC. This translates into CASSFGSGRGHEQYF.

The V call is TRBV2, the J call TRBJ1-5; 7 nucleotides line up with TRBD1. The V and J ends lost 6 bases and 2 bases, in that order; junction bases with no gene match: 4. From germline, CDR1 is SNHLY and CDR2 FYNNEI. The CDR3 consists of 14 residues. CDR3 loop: CASSLQGRNQPQHF. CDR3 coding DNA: TGTGCCAGCAGCTTACAGGGGCGCAATCAGCCCCAGCATTTT.

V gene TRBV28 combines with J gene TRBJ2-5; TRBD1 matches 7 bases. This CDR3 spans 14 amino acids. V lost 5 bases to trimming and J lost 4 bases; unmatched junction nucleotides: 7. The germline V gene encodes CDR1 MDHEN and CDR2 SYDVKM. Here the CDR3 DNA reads TGTGCCAGCAGTCCAGACAGGGCCCCAGAGACCCAGTACTTC. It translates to CASSPDRAPETQYF. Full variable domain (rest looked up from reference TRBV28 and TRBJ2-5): DVKVTQSSRYLVKRTGEKVFLECVQDMDHENMFWYRQDPGLGLRLIYFSYDVKMKEKGDIPEGYSVSREKKERFSLILESASTNQTSMYLCASSPDRAPETQYFGPGTRLLVL.

This chain's CDR3 is CASSSRTGYEQYF. CDR3 DNA: TGTGCCAGCAGCTCTCGGACAGGCTACGAGCAGTACTTC. The V and J genes are TRBV11-3 and TRBJ2-7; TRBD1 matches at 7 bases. The CDR3 loop spans 13 amino acids. V gave up 4 bases and J gave up 3 bases; unmatched junction bases: 3. In germline, CDR1 is SGHNT, CDR2 YENEEA.

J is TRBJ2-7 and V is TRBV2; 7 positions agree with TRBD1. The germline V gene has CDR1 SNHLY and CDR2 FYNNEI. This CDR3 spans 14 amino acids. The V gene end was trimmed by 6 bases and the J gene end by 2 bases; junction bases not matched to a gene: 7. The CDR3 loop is CASRIRTGAYEQYF. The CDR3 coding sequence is TGTGCCAGCAGAATCAGGACAGGCGCCTACGAGCAGTACTTC.

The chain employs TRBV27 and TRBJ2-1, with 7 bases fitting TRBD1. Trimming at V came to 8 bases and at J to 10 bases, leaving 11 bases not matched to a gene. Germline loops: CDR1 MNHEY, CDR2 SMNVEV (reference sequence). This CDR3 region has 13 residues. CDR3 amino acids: CASFKTGSMEQFF. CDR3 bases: TGTGCCAGCTTTAAGACAGGGAGTATGGAGCAGTTCTTC.

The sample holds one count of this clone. In DNA, the CDR3 is TGTGCCAGCAGTTTATCCTTAGCGGGAGAGGCAGATACGCAGTATTTT. It specifies CASSLSLAGEADTQYF. This chain connects TRBV28 to TRBJ2-3, with 9 nucleotides matching TRBD2. The V gene's germline CDR1 is MDHEN and CDR2 SYDVKM. The V segment lost 1 base and the J segment 4 bases; nucleotides outside the gene matches: 6. The CDR3 totals 16 residues.

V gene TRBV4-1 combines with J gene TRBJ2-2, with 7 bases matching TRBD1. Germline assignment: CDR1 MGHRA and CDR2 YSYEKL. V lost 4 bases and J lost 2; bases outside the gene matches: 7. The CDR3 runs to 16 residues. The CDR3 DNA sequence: TGCGCCAGCAGCCGACCGGGACAGAAAAACACCGGGGAGCTGTTTTTT. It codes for CASSRPGQKNTGELFF.

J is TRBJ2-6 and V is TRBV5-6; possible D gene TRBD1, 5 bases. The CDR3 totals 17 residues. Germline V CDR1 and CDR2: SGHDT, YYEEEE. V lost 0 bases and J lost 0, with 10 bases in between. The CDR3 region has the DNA TGTGCCAGCAGCTTGGACTCAGGGATCTCTGGGGCCAACGTCCTGACTTTC. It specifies CASSLDSGISGANVLTF.

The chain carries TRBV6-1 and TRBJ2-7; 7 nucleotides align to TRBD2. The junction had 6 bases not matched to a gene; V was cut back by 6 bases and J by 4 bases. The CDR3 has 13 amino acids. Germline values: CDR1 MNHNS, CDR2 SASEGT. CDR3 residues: CASRAGVRYEQYF. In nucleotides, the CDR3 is TGTGCCAGCAGGGCGGGAGTAAGGTACGAGCAGTACTTC.

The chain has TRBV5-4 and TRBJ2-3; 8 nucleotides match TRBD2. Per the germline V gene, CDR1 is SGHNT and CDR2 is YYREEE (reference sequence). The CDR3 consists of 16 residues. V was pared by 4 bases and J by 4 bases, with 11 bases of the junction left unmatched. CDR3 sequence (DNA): TGTGCCAGCAGCGGCGGGACTAGAGAAGCCCCAGATACGCAGTATTTT. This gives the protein CASSGGTREAPDTQYF.

CDR3 sequence reads: CASSPGNRAYEQYF. DNA of the CDR3: TGTGCCAGCAGCCCGGGGAACCGAGCCTACGAGCAGTACTTC. The rearrangement uses TRBV5-6 and TRBJ2-7; maybe TRBD2 (5 bases). The germline gives CDR1 SGHDT, CDR2 YYEEEE. The CDR3 contains 14 residues. V shed 4 bases and J shed 2 bases, with 13 bases lying between them.

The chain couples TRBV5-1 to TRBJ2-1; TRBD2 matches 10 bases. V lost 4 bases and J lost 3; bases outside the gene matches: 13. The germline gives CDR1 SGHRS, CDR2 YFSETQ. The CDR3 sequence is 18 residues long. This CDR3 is CASSLRNTGTSVYNEQFF. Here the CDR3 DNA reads TGCGCCAGCAGCCTAAGAAACACCGGGACTAGCGTCTACAATGAGCAGTTCTTC.

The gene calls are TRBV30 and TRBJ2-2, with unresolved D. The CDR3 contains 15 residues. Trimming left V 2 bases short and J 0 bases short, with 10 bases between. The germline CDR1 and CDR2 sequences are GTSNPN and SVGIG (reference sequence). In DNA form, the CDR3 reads TGTGCCTGGAGTAGGCGGCGCGCGAACACCGGGGAGCTGTTTTTT. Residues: CAWSRRRANTGELFF.

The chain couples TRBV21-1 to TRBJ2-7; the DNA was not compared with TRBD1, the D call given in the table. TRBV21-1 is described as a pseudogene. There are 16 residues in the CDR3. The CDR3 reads CASSPNLGLAGYEQYF. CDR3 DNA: TGTGCCAGCAGCCCTAATTTGGGCCTCGCTGGGTACGAGCAGTACTTC.

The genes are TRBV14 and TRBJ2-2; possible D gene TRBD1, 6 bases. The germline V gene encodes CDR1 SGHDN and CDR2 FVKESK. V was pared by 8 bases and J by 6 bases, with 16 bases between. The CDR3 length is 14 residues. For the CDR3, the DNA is TGTGCCAGCCGTGGGGGCAGACAGTCCGGGGAGCTGTTTTTT. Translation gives CASRGGRQSGELFF.

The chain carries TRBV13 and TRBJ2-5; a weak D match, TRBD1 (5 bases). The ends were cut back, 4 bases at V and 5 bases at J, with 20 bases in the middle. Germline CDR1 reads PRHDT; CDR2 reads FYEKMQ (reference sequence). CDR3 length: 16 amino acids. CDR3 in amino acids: CASSSTDWTSQETQYF. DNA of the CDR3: TGTGCCAGCAGCTCGACAGACTGGACGTCCCAGGAGACCCAGTACTTC.

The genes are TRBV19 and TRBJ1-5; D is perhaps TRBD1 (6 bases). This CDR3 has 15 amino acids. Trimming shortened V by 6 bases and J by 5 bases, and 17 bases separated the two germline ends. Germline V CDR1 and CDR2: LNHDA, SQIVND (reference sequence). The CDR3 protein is CASRGRQDTDQPQHF. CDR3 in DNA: TGTGCCAGTAGAGGCAGACAGGACACGGATCAGCCCCAGCATTTT.

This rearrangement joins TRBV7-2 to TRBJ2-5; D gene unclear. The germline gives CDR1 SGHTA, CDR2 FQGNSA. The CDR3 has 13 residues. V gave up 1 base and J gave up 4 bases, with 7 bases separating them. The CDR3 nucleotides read TGTGCCAGCAGCTTAGGTATGAGAGAGACCCAGTACTTC. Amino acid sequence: CASSLGMRETQYF. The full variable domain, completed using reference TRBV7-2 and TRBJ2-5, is GAGVSQSPSNKVTEKGKDVELRCDPISGHTALYWYRQSLGQGLEFLIYFQGNSAPDKSGLPSDRFSAERTGGSVSTLTIQRTQQEDSAVYLCASSLGMRETQYFGPGTRLLVL.